This T cell receptor beta chain was profiled in a study of technical replicates of blood from four donors. V was cut by 9 bases and J by 1 base, with 6 bases left in between. The CDR3 is made up of 11 amino acids. Germline V gives CDR1 MNHEY, CDR2 SMNVEV (reference sequence). The data were produced by immunoSEQ multiplex PCR, yet TCRdb's version contains in-frame clones alone and is incomplete. The profile shows 65,000 to 90,000 clones, under 99% of them singletons. The chain combines TRBV27 with TRBJ1-1; D unresolved. Source material: T cells isolated from PBMCs. The sequence came from a human donor in good health. CDR3 protein: CASRRNTEAFF. The CDR3 nucleotides are TGTGCCAGTCGGAGGAACACTGAAGCTTTCTTT.